This is a list of T cell receptor beta chains from one sample in a study of beta chain features in type 1 diabetes. Only in-frame clones appear in the TCRdb table, and some are missing; sequencing was by immunoSEQ multiplex PCR. Found here are 300,000 to 350,000 clones, around 8% of them singletons; the top ten hold 0.44%. The sequenced sample was central memory CD4+ T cells from blood. The receptor set was obtained from a woman aged 18-35 years in good health. Each CDR3 is given with its conserved first and last residue. Fields, in order: V gene, J gene, D gene, clone size, CDR3 DNA, CDR3 protein. A D gene is named only where the DNA matches it firmly. Clone size is given for some rows only: seen once, a few or many times, or a class if the clone is expanded.

TRBV25-1	TRBJ2-1	-	few	TGTGCCAGCAGTGAAAACAGCGGCACCTACAATGAGCAGTTCTTC	CASSENSGTYNEQFF
TRBV7-9	TRBJ1-4	TRBD1	few	TGTGCCAGCAGCAAGTTGACAGGGCCTAATGAAAAACTGTTTTTT	CASSKLTGPNEKLFF
TRBV20-1	TRBJ1-2	-	-	TGCGCCCGGGGCAGAAATACGGGCTACACCTTC	CARGRNTGYTF
TRBV25-1	TRBJ2-1	TRBD2	-	TGTGCCAGCAGCCGAGCGGGAGGGAATGAGCAGTTCTTC	CASSRAGGNEQFF
TRBV11-1	TRBJ2-6	-	-	TGTGCCAGCAGCCAACCAGGGAGGGGGGCCAACGTCCTGACTTTC	CASSQPGRGANVLTF
TRBV7-2	TRBJ1-5	-	-	TGTGCCAGCAGCTTAGGACCTAATCAGCCCCAGCATTTT	CASSLGPNQPQHF
TRBV28	TRBJ1-3	-	few	TGTGCCAGCAGTCCCTACACAGCAGCCTACTCTGGAAACACCATATATTTT	CASSPYTAAYSGNTIYF
TRBV19	TRBJ2-1	TRBD2	-	TGTGCCAGTAAAAGCGGGAGTAACTACAATGAGCAGTTCTTC	CASKSGSNYNEQFF
TRBV9	TRBJ2-5	TRBD1	-	TGTGCCAGCAGCCTACGGGACAGGGAAAGGGAGACCCAGTACTTC	CASSLRDRERETQYF
TRBV25-1	TRBJ2-7	TRBD1	-	TGTGCCAGCACCGGGACAGTGTCCTACGAGCAGTACTTC	CASTGTVSYEQYF
TRBV28	TRBJ1-2	TRBD1	-	TGTGCCAGCAGTTTCCCGGACAGGCTTGGTGGCTACACCTTC	CASSFPDRLGGYTF
TRBV28	TRBJ1-4	TRBD1	-	TGTGCCAGCTGCAGGGGGCGCGTTGAAAAACTGTTTTTT	CASCRGRVEKLFF
TRBV7-9	TRBJ1-1	-	few	TGTGCCAGCAGCTTAGACCGGGGTGGTCCCGCTTTCTTT	CASSLDRGGPAFF
TRBV6-5	TRBJ2-7	TRBD1	-	TGTGCCAGCAGTTACTCGCCGCCGGGACAGAGCCAGCAGTACTTC	CASSYSPPGQSQQYF
TRBV9	TRBJ2-5	-	-	TGTGCCAGCAGCCCGAACGCGGAGACCCAGTACTTC	CASSPNAETQYF
TRBV27	TRBJ2-7	TRBD2	many	TGTGCCAGCAGTTTCGTAGCGGGAGCTCGGTACGAGCAGTACTTC	CASSFVAGARYEQYF
TRBV7-2	TRBJ2-7	-	-	TGTGCCAGCAGCTTAGGATCATGGATTTACGAGCAGTACTTC	CASSLGSWIYEQYF
TRBV7-9	TRBJ2-3	TRBD1	few	TGTGCCAGCAGCCGGACAGGGGGCACAGATACGCAGTATTTT	CASSRTGGTDTQYF
TRBV28	TRBJ1-5	-	many	TGTGCCTCAAATATCTATAGCAATCAGCCCCAGCATTTT	CASNIYSNQPQHF
TRBV5-1	TRBJ2-2	TRBD1	-	TGCGCCAGCAGCTTGGCCACAGGGGCCGGGGAGCTGTTTTTT	CASSLATGAGELFF
TRBV9	TRBJ2-1	-	few	TGTGCCAGCAGCCCCAGGGACCGCTCCTACAATGAGCAGTTCTTC	CASSPRDRSYNEQFF
TRBV6-6	TRBJ2-7	-	-	TGTGCCAGCAGTTTGGTCCACTCCTACGAGCAGTACTTC	CASSLVHSYEQYF
TRBV5-1	TRBJ2-1	TRBD2	many	TGCGCCAGCAGCCCAAGGACTAGCGGGAGGGAAGACAATGAGCAGTTCTTC	CASSPRTSGREDNEQFF
TRBV5-1	TRBJ2-3	-	few	TGCGCCAGCAGCTTGTGGTCCTCCACAGATACGCAGTATTTT	CASSLWSSTDTQYF
TRBV23-1	TRBJ1-1	TRBD1	-	TGCGCCAGCAGTCTAGGACAGGGGGCTGTTGAAGCTTTCTTT	CASSLGQGAVEAFF
TRBV9	TRBJ2-1	-	few	TGTGCCAGCAACCCTCACAAAAAGAATTCCTACAATGAGCAGTTCTTC	CASNPHKKNSYNEQFF
TRBV28	TRBJ2-7	-	-	TGTGCCAGCTGTTTAGCCCCCAACGAGCAGTACTTC	CASCLAPNEQYF
TRBV11-2	TRBJ2-5	-	many	TGTGCCAGCAGCTCGTCTGGCCAGGAGACCCAGTACTTC	CASSSSGQETQYF
TRBV7-9	TRBJ2-5	-	many	TGTGCCAGCAGCCCAAGAACAGAGACCCAGTACTTC	CASSPRTETQYF
TRBV28	TRBJ2-5	-	-	TGTGCCAGCTCTAGTATCCAAGAGACCCAGTACTTC	CASSSIQETQYF
TRBV7-9	TRBJ2-7	TRBD1	-	TGTGCCAGCAGCGCGAACAGGGGTTACGTTGGGGAGCAGTACTTC	CASSANRGYVGEQYF
TRBV9	TRBJ2-1	TRBD2	-	TGTGCCAGCAGCGCCGGGACTAGCGGGAATCTGTACGGTGAGCAGTTCTTC	CASSAGTSGNLYGEQFF
TRBV2	TRBJ2-5	TRBD2	few	TGTGCCAGCAGCGCGCTCGAAGGGCTAGCGGGAAAAGAGACCCAGTACTTC	CASSALEGLAGKETQYF
TRBV7-2	TRBJ1-5	-	few	TGTGCCAGCAGCAATCAAGGGGGGAATCAGCCCCAGCATTTT	CASSNQGGNQPQHF
TRBV27	TRBJ2-5	TRBD2	few	TGTGCCAGCAGTTCGATCGGAGGACTAGCGACGAAAGAGACCCAGTACTTC	CASSSIGGLATKETQYF
TRBV4-2	TRBJ2-1	TRBD2	-	TGTGCCAGCAGCCCCCAGGTAGCGGGAGGGCCGGGTGAGCAGTTCTTC	CASSPQVAGGPGEQFF
TRBV7-3	TRBJ2-3	TRBD2	-	TGTGCCAGCAGCTTAGGACTAGGATCAGATACGCAGTATTTT	CASSLGLGSDTQYF
TRBV7-6	TRBJ2-3	TRBD2	few	TGTGCCAGCAGCTGGAGACTAGCGGGAGAACGCACAGATACGCAGTATTTT	CASSWRLAGERTDTQYF
TRBV4-2	TRBJ2-3	TRBD2	few	TGTGCCAGCAGCCAAACTCCGGGACTAGCGGAACGTGGTAGCACAGATACGCAGTATTTT	CASSQTPGLAERGSTDTQYF
TRBV15	TRBJ1-1	-	-	TGTGCCACCAGCAGAGATCGAATGGAACGGGTAGCTTTCTTT	CATSRDRMERVAFF
TRBV4-1	TRBJ1-2	-	-	TGCGCCAGCAACTCAGGGGTCGAGAACTATGGCTACACCTTC	CASNSGVENYGYTF
TRBV5-6	TRBJ2-1	TRBD1	-	TGTGCCAGCAGCTCCAGGGGGAGCTCCTACAATGAGCAGTTCTTC	CASSSRGSSYNEQFF